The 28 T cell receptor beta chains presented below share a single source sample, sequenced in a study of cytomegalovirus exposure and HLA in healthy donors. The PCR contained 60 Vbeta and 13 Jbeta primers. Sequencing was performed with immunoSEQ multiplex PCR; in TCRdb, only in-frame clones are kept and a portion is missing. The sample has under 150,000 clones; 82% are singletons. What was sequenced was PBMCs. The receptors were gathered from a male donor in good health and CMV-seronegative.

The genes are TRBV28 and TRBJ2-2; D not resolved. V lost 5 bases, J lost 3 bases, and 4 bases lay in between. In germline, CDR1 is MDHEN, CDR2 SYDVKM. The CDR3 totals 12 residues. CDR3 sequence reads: CASSQYTGELFF. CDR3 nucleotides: TGTGCCAGCAGTCAATACACCGGGGAGCTGTTTTTT.

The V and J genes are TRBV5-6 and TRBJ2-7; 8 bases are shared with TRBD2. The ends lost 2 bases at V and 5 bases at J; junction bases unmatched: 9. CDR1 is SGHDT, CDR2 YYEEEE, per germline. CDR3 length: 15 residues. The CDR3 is CASSFGAGGIHEQYF. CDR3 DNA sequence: TGTGCCAGCAGCTTCGGGGCGGGGGGAATCCACGAGCAGTACTTC.

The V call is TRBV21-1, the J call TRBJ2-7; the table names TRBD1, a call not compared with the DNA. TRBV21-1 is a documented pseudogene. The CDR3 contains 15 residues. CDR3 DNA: TGTGCCAGCAGCTCCCTGAAAGGGACAGGGGATAGAAGGTACTTC. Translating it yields CASSSLKGTGDRRYF.

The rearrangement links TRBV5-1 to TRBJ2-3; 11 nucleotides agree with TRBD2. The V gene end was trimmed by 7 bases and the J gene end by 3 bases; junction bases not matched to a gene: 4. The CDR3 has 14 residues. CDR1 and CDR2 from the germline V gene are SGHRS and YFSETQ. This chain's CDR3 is CASCTSGRTDTQYF. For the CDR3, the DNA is TGCGCCAGCTGCACTAGCGGGAGAACAGATACGCAGTATTTT.

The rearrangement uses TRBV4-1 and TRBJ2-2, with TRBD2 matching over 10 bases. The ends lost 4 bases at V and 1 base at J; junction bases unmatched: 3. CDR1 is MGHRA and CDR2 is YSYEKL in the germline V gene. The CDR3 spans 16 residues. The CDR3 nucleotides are TGCGCCAGCAGCCCACTAGCGGGGTGGAACACCGGGGAGCTGTTTTTT. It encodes CASSPLAGWNTGELFF.

The CDR3 DNA reads TGTGCCACCTCCAGCAGGATGAACACTGAAGCTTTCTTT. Its translation is CATSSRMNTEAFF. The chain is built from TRBV6-1 and TRBJ1-1, with D uncertain. Germline CDR1 MNHNS, CDR2 SASEGT. V gave up 10 bases and J gave up 0 bases, with 12 bases separating them. This CDR3 spans 13 amino acids.

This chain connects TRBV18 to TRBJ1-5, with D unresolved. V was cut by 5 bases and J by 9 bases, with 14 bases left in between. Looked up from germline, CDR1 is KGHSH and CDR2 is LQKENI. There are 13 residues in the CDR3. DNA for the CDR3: TGTGCCAGCTCAAAGGAGGGCATTGGGCCCCAGCATTTT. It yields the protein CASSKEGIGPQHF.

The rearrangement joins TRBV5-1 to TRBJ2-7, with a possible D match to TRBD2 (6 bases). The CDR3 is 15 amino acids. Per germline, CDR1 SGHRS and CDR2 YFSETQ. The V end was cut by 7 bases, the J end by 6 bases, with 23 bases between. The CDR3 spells CASGLSEGPLPEQYF. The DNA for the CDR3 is TGCGCCAGCGGGTTATCGGAGGGCCCCTTGCCCGAGCAGTACTTC.

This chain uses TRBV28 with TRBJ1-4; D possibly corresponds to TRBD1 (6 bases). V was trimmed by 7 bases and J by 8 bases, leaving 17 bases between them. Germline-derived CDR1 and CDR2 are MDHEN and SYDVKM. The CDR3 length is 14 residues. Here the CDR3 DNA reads TGTGCCAGCACCCTTGGGGGCCGAGAGGAAAAACTGTTTTTT. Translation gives CASTLGGREEKLFF.

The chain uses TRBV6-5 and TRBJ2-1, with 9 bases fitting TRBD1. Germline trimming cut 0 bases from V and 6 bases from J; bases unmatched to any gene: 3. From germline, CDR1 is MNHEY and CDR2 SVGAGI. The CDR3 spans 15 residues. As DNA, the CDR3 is TGTGCCAGCAGTTACTCCGGGACAGGGTCCAATGAGCAGTTCTTC. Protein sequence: CASSYSGTGSNEQFF.

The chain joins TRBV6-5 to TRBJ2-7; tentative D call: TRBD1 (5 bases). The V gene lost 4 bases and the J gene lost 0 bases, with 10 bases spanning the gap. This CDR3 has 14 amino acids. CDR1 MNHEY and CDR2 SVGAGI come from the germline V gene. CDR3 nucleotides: TGTGCCAGCAGTTTTACAGGACCCTCCTACGAGCAGTACTTC. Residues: CASSFTGPSYEQYF.

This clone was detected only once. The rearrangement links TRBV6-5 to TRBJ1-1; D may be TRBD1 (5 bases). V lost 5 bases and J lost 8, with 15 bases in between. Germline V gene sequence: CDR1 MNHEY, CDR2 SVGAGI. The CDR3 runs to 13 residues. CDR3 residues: CASSTQGRPEAFF. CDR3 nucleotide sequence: TGTGCCAGCAGTACCCAGGGCAGACCAGAAGCTTTCTTT.

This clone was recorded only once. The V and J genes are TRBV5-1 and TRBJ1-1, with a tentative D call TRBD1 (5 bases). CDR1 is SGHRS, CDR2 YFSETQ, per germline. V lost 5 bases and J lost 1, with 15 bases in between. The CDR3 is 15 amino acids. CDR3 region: CASSWSVGPNTEAFF. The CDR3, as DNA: TGCGCCAGCAGTTGGAGTGTGGGGCCGAACACTGAAGCTTTCTTT.

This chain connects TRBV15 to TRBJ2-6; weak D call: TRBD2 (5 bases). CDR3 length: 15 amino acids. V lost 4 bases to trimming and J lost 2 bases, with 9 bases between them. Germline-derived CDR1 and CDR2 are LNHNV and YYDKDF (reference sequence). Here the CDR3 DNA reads TGTGCCACCAGCACCGGAGGAACTGGGGCCAACGTCCTGACTTTC. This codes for CATSTGGTGANVLTF.

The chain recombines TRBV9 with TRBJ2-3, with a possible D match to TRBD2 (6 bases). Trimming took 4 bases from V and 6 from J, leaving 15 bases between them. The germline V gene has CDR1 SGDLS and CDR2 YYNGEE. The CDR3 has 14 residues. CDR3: CASSPQRAADTQYF. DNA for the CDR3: TGTGCCAGCAGCCCACAGCGGGCCGCGGATACGCAGTATTTT.

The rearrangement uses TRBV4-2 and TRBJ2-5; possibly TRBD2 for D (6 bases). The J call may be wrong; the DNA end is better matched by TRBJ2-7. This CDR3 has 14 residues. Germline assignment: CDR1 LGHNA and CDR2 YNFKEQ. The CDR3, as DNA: TGTGCCAGCAGCGCTAGCGTAACGGGCTACGAGCAGTACTTC. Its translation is CASSASVTGYEQYF.

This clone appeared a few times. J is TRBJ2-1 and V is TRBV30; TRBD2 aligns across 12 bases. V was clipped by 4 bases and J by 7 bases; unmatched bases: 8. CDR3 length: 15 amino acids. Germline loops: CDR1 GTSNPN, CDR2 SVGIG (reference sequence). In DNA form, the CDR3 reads TGTGCCTGGAATGGAGGGCTAGCGGGAGGGAATGAGCAGTTCTTC. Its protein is CAWNGGLAGGNEQFF. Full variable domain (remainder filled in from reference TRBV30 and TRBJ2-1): SQTIHQWPATLVQPVGSPLSLECTVEGTSNPNLYWYRQAAGRGLQLLFYSVGIGQISSEVPQNLSASRPQDRQFILSSKKLLLSDSGFYLCAWNGGLAGGNEQFFGPGTRLTVL.

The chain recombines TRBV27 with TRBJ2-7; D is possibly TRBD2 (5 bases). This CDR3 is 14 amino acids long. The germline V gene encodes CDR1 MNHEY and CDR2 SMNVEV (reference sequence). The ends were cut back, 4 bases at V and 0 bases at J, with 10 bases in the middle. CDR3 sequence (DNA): TGTGCCAGCAGTTATACGGGGAGCTCCTACGAGCAGTACTTC. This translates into CASSYTGSSYEQYF.

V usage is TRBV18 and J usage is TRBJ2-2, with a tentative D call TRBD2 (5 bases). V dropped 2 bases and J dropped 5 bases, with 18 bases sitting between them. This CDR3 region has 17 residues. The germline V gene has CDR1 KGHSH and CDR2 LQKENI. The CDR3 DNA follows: TGTGCCAGCTCACCAGAGTGGCGGGTTATGTCGACCGGGGAGCTGTTTTTT. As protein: CASSPEWRVMSTGELFF. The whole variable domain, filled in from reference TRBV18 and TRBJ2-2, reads NAGVMQNPRHLVRRRGQEARLRCSPMKGHSHVYWYRQLPEEGLKFMVYLQKENIIDESGMPKERFSAEFPKEGPSILRIQQVVRGDSAAYFCASSPEWRVMSTGELFFGEGSRLTVL.

This CDR3 reads CASSFSGENQPQHF. The CDR3 bases are TGTGCCAGCAGTTTTTCGGGGGAAAATCAGCCCCAGCATTTT. The chain joins TRBV27 to TRBJ1-5; possible D gene TRBD1, 5 bases. The CDR3 totals 14 residues. Trimming took 3 bases from V and 4 from J, leaving 10 bases between them. The germline V gene has CDR1 MNHEY and CDR2 SMNVEV (reference sequence).

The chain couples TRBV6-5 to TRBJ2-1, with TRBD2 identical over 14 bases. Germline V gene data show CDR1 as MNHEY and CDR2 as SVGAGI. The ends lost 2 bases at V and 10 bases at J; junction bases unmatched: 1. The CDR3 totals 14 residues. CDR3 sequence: CASSYGLAGGEQFF. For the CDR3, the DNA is TGTGCCAGCAGTTACGGACTAGCGGGAGGCGAGCAGTTCTTC.

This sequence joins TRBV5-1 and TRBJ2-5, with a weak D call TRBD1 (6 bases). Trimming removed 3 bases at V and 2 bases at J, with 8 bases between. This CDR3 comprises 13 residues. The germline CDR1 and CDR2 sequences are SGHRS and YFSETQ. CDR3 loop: CASSYQGQETQYF. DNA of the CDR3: TGCGCCAGCAGCTACCAGGGGCAAGAGACCCAGTACTTC.

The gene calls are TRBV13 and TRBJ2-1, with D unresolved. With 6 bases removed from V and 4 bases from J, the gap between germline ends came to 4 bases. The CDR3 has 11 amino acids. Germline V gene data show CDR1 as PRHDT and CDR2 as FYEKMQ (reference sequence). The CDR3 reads CASRSYNEQFF. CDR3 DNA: TGTGCCAGCAGGTCTTACAATGAGCAGTTCTTC.

The CDR3 protein is CATITGTGEYEQYF. DNA for the CDR3: TGTGCCACGATTACCGGGACAGGGGAATACGAGCAGTACTTC. The chain has TRBV10-3 and TRBJ2-7, with 10 bases lining up with TRBD1. CDR3 length: 14 amino acids. Per the germline V gene, CDR1 is ENHRY and CDR2 is SYGVKD. With 10 bases clipped from V and 4 bases from J, the junction kept 10 bases outside the gene matches.

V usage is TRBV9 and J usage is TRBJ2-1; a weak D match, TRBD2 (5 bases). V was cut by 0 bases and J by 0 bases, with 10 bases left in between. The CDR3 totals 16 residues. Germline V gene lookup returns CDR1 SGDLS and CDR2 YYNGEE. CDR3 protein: CASSVDASPSYNEQFF. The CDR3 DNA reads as TGTGCCAGCAGCGTAGATGCTAGCCCCTCCTACAATGAGCAGTTCTTC.

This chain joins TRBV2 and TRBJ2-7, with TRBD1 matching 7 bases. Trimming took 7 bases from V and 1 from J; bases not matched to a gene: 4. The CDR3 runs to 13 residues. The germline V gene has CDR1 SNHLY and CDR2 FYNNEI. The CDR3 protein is CASIDRESYEQYF. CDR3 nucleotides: TGTGCCAGCATAGACAGGGAGTCCTACGAGCAGTACTTC.

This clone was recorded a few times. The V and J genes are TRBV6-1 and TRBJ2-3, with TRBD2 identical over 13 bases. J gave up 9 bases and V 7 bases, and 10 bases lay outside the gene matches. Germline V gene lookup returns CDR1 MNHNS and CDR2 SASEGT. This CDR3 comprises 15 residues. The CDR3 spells CASIFFGLAGDTQYF. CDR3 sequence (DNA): TGTGCCAGCATCTTCTTTGGACTAGCGGGAGACACGCAGTATTTT.

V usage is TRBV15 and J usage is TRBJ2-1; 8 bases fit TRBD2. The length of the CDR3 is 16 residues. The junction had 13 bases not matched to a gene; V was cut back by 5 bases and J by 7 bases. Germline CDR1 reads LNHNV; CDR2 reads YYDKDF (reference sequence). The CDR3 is CATSGRGGRMENEQFF. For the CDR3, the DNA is TGTGCCACCAGCGGCCGGGGGGGGAGGATGGAAAATGAGCAGTTCTTC.